Below, 5 T cell receptor beta chains from the same sample are listed, as sequenced in a study of CD8 T cells in ankylosing spondylitis. Study outcomes and limitations: Apparently characteristic of ankylosing spondylitis blood was a TCR beta motif (about eight highly homologous variants).

Their target antigens are unknown. TCRdb passed the 5' RACE reads through MiXCR, listing each CDR3 protein once. The sample contains about 500,000 distinct CDR3 sequences, about 12% of which appear only once. Sequencing was performed on blood, either unsorted or a sorted T cell fraction (not recorded which). These receptors all come from a male donor with ankylosing spondylitis.

This clonotype was counted ten times or more. This chain uses TRBV12-3 or TRBV12-4 with TRBJ1-6; D is unclear. CDR3 length: 16 residues. Trimming cost V 3 bases and J 7 bases, with 16 bases left between them. The CDR3 reads CASSFRHPASNSPLHF. CDR3 coding DNA: TGTGCCAGCAGTTTTCGACACCCAGCCAGCAATTCACCCCTCCACTTT.

The V call is TRBV12-3 or TRBV12-4, the J call TRBJ1-5, with a tentative D call TRBD1 (5 bases). V shed 2 bases and J shed 9 bases, with 14 bases lying between them. The CDR3 totals 14 residues. CDR3 sequence reads: CASSLLGGARPQHF. In DNA form, the CDR3 reads TGTGCCAGCAGTTTATTAGGAGGGGCTCGGCCCCAGCATTTT.

The table lists this clonotype with a few counts. The rearrangement joins TRBV12-3 or TRBV12-4 to TRBJ1-1; tentatively, D is TRBD1 (5 bases). The CDR3 is 15 amino acids. V lost 6 bases and J 0 bases, leaving 14 bases between the germline ends. The CDR3 nucleotides read TGTGCCAGCAGAACCGTGGGACGGATGAACACTGAAGCTTTCTTT. Its translation is CASRTVGRMNTEAFF.

The chain uses TRBV18 and TRBJ2-1, with 13 bases lining up with TRBD2. The V segment lost 5 bases and the J segment 8 bases; nucleotides outside the gene matches: 9. The CDR3 is 16 residues long. CDR1 is KGHSH and CDR2 is LQKENI in the germline V gene. CDR3 loop: CASSSPGLAGSYEQFF. In DNA form, the CDR3 reads TGTGCCAGCTCATCTCCGGGACTAGCGGGGAGCTATGAGCAGTTCTTC.

This clonotype was detected many times. The V gene is TRBV6-6, the J gene TRBJ1-6; D is unresolved. From germline, CDR1 is MNHNY and CDR2 SVGAGI (reference sequence). Trimming took 2 bases from V and 11 from J, leaving 10 bases between them. This CDR3 region has 13 residues. The CDR3 is CASSYRVSAPLHF. CDR3 DNA: TGTGCCAGCAGTTACAGGGTATCGGCACCCCTCCACTTT.